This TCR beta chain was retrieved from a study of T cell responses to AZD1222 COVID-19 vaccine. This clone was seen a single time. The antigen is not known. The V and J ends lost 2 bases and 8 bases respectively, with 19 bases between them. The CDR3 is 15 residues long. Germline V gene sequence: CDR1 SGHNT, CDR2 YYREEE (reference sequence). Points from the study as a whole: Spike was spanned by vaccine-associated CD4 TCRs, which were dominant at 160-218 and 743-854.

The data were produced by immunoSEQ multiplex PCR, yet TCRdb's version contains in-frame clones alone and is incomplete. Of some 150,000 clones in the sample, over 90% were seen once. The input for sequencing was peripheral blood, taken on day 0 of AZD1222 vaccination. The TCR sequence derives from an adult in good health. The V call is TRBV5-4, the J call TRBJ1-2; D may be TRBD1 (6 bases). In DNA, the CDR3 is TGTGCCAGCAGCTTCGAGGGGGGGTACCTGAACGGCTACACCTTC. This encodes CASSFEGGYLNGYTF.